The T cell receptor beta chain described here comes from a study of T cell responses to AZD1222 COVID-19 vaccine. Study-wide findings and caveats: Donors, mostly white British, included more females; clonal diversity was possibly underestimated. Compared with day 0, the breadth and depth of the Spike-specific TCR repertoire rose significantly after two doses of AZD1222.

Some clones are missing from TCRdb's copy, which holds only in-frame ones; the method was immunoSEQ multiplex PCR. This table has 110,000 or so clones, roughly 90% appearing once. On this clone itself: Its matching antigen is unknown.

V was cut by 2 bases and J by 0 bases, with 12 bases left in between. The V gene's germline CDR1 is SGHRS and CDR2 YFSETQ. This CDR3 is built from 17 residues. This TCR was recovered from an adult who received the AZD1222 COVID-19 vaccine. The rearrangement joins TRBV5-1 to TRBJ1-6; no clear D gene. The source material was peripheral blood, sampled 28 days after the second AZD1222 dose. The CDR3 sequence: CASSLEALSSYNSPLHF. CDR3 in DNA: TGCGCCAGCAGCTTAGAAGCCCTGAGCTCCTATAATTCACCCCTCCACTTT.